The clone carrying this T cell receptor (beta chain) was observed many times. The antigen is undetermined. CDR1 is DFQATT and CDR2 is SNEGSKA in the germline V gene (reference sequence). The CDR3 consists of 14 residues. Trimming stripped 5 bases from V and 6 bases from J, with 17 bases between. Template material for amplifying TCR beta CDR3 regions consisted of RNA transcripts. TCR CDR3 underwent first-round RT-PCR with the HTBI primer set. Using its own MiXCR run on the multiplex PCR reads, TCRdb lists one record per CDR3 protein. The sample has fewer than 650,000 distinct CDR3 sequences; roughly 14% are singletons. This entry is derived from a study of T cells in Graves' hyperthyroidism and ophthalmopathy. Overall study findings and caveats: Before onset, by a median of approximately 6.2 months, the model predicted ophthalmopathy.

Ophthalmopathy in the patients scored at least 3 on Clinical Activity Score and at least 4 on NOSPECS grade, lasting under 3 months. The sequenced material came from blood. This clonotype was sampled from a woman in her thirties or forties with Graves' ophthalmopathy. The V and J genes are TRBV20-1 and TRBJ2-4; D ambiguous. The CDR3 region is CSAPPLADLNIQYF. CDR3 DNA: TGCAGTGCTCCGCCCCTTGCGGACCTAAACATTCAGTACTTC.